A selection of T cell receptor beta chains follows, all from one sample in a study of blood T cell repertoires in COVID-19. The protocol was immunoSEQ multiplex PCR, while the TCRdb copy is restricted to in-frame clones and leaves out a portion. The table includes about 53,000 clones, roughly 87% detected once. Sequencing was done on a sample of peripheral blood. These receptors all come from a man aged 55 to 70 with active COVID-19. Both conserved end residues are trimmed from each CDR3. Clone size is not always given. Where it is, it says once, few, many or a class for expanded clones.

clone size | V gene | CDR3 protein
- | TRBV30 | AWSPPSTEAF
- | TRBV4-2 | ASSQGNRRTDTQY
- | TRBV12-3/TRBV12-4 | ASTLAGGYEQY
- | TRBV4-1 | ASSPGLAAYNEQF
few | TRBV6-6 | ASSRGLQETQY
- | TRBV27 | ASSLDRGLVNSYEQY
- | TRBV28 | ASSATGTSGTRGEQY
- | TRBV21-1 | ASQLGELQVDYEQY
- | TRBV10-3 | AISLDRGVQPQH
- | TRBV9 | ASSARYNEQF
- | TRBV7-9 | ASSLAIPGEGNTIY
- | TRBV4-3 | ASSQDSGGDSPLH
- | TRBV5-1 | ASSSRQGGNTEAF
once | TRBV5-5 | ASSLAGDSYNEQF
few | TRBV7-3 | ASSLSLDTGELF
- | TRBV19 | ASSIGGELF
- | TRBV30 | AWSVRGGTEAF
- | TRBV28 | ASSAYYEQY